This T cell receptor (beta chain) was identified in a study of pediatric ulcerative colitis. The method was immunoSEQ multiplex PCR; TCRdb's version includes in-frame clones alone and lacks a portion of them. The sample shows more than 50,000 clones, around 87% of them seen only once. Study-wide points: Substantially fewer templates came from a couple of patients' blood samples. Rectal repertoires separated controls, mild-moderate and acute severe colitis.

As to this clone: Its antigen is as yet unknown.

CDR1 and CDR2 from the germline V gene are SGHTS and YDEGEE. Trimming shortened V by 4 bases and J by 1 base, and 11 bases separated the two germline ends. The CDR3 is 14 amino acids. The specimen sequenced was blood. The clonotype comes from a boy aged 5-17 years who was a control in a study of pediatric ulcerative colitis. V and J are TRBV5-8 and TRBJ1-1; D gene ambiguous. The CDR3 loop is CASSHPGRNTEAFF. Here the CDR3 DNA reads TGTGCCAGCAGCCACCCAGGACGGAACACTGAAGCTTTCTTT. The entire variable domain, with the rest obtained from reference TRBV5-8 and TRBJ1-1, is as follows: EAGVTQSPTHLIKTRGQQATLRCSPISGHTSVYWYQQALGLGLQFLLWYDEGEERNRGNFPPRFSGRQFPNYSSELNVNALELEDSALYLCASSHPGRNTEAFFGQGTRLTVV.